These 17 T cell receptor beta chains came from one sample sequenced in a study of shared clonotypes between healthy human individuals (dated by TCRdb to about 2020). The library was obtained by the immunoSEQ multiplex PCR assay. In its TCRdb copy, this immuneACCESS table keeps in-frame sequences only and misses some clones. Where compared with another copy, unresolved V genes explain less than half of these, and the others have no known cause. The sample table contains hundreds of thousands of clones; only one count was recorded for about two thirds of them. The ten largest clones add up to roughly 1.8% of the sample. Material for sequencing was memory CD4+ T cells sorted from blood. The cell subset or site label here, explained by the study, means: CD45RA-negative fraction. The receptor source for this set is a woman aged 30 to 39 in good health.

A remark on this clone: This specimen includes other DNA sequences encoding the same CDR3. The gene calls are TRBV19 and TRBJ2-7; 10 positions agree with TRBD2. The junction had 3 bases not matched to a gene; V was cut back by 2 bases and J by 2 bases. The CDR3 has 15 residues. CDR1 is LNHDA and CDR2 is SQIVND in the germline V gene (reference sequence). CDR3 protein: CASSILAGGPYEQYF. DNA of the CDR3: TGTGCCAGTAGTATATTAGCGGGAGGCCCCTACGAGCAGTACTTC.

CDR3 nucleotide sequence: TGTGCCAGTTTTCCTACCGGGACCGGGACTAGCGGGTCCTACGAGCAGTACTTC. Its translation is CASFPTGTGTSGSYEQYF. The rearrangement links TRBV28 to TRBJ2-7; 12 bases fit TRBD2. The CDR3 covers 18 residues. The trim removed 9 bases at V and 1 base at J, leaving 16 bases unmatched. Germline V gene lookup returns CDR1 MDHEN and CDR2 SYDVKM.

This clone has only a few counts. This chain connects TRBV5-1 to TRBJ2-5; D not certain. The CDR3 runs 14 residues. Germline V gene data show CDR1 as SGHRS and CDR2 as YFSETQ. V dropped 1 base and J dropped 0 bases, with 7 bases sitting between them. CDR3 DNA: TGCGCCAGCAGCTTGCTGGTAGACCAAGAGACCCAGTACTTC. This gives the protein CASSLLVDQETQYF.

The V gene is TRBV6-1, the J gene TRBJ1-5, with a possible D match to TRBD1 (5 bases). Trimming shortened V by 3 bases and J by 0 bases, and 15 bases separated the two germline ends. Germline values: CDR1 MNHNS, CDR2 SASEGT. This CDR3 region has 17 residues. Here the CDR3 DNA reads TGTGCCAGCAGTGATGCCTGGGCAGGGACTAGCAATCAGCCCCAGCATTTT. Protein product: CASSDAWAGTSNQPQHF.

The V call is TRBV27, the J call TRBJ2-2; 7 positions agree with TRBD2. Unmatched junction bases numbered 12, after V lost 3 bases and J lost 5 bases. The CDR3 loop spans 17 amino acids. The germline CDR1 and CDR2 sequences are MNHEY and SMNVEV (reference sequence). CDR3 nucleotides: TGTGCCAGCAGTTTCCTGTGGGGGGGATTGGTAACCGGGGAGCTGTTTTTT. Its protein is CASSFLWGGLVTGELFF.

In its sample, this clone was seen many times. The CDR3 region has the DNA TGTGCCAGCAGCTTACTGGGGACAGTCTACGAGCAGTACTTC. It specifies CASSLLGTVYEQYF. The chain carries TRBV11-2 and TRBJ2-7; 7 bases match TRBD1. Losses at the gene ends were 2 bases for V and 3 bases for J; bases not matched to a gene: 4. This CDR3 region has 14 residues. From germline, CDR1 is SGHAT and CDR2 FQNNGV.

In DNA, the CDR3 is TGTGCCAGCAGTTTCAAGGGGAGCTACAATGAGCAGTTCTTC. Its translation is CASSFKGSYNEQFF. The V and J genes are TRBV28 and TRBJ2-1; D possibly uses TRBD1 or TRBD2 (5 bases each). The V gene's germline CDR1 is MDHEN and CDR2 SYDVKM. Trimming took off 3 bases at V and 3 bases at J, with 9 bases between the two ends. CDR3 size: 14 residues.

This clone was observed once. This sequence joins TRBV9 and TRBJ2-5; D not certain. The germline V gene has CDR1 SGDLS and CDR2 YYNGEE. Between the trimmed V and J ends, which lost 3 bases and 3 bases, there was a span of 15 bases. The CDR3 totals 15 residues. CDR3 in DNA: TGTGCCAGCAGCGGGTCCCCTTTTGCGGAAGAGACCCAGTACTTC. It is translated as CASSGSPFAEETQYF. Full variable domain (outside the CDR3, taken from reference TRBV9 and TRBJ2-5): DSGVTQTPKHLITATGQRVTLRCSPRSGDLSVYWYQQSLDQGLQFLIQYYNGEERAKGNILERFSAQQFPDLHSELNLSSLELGDSALYFCASSGSPFAEETQYFGPGTRLLVL.

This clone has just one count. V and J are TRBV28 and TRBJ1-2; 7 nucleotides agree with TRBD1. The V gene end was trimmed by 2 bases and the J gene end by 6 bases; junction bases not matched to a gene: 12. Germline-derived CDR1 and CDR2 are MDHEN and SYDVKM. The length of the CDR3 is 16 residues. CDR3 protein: CASSLVSQGVRDGYTF. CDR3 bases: TGTGCCAGCAGTTTAGTCAGCCAGGGGGTGAGGGATGGCTACACCTTC.

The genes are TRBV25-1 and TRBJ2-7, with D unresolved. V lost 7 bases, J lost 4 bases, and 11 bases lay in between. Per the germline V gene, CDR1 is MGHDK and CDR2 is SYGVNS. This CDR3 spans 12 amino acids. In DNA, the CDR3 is TGTGCCAGCAAGAAGGAAGGTTACGAGCAGTACTTC. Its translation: CASKKEGYEQYF.

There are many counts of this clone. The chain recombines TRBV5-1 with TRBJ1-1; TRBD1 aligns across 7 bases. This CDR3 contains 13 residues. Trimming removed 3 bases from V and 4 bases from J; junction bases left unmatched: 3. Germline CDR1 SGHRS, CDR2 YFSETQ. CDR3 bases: TGCGCCAGCAGCTACAGGGGCGTCACTGAAGCTTTCTTT. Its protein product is CASSYRGVTEAFF. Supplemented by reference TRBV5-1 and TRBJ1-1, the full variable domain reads KAGVTQTPRYLIKTRGQQVTLSCSPISGHRSVSWYQQTPGQGLQFLFEYFSETQRNKGNFPGRFSGRQFSNSRSEMNVSTLELGDSALYLCASSYRGVTEAFFGQGTRLTVV.

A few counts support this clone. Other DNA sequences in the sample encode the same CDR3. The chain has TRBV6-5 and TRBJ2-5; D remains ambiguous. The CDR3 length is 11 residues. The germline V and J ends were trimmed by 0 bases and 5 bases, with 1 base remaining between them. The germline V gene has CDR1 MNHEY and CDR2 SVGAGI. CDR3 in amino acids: CASSYSETQYF. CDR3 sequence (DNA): TGTGCCAGCAGTTACTCCGAGACCCAGTACTTC.

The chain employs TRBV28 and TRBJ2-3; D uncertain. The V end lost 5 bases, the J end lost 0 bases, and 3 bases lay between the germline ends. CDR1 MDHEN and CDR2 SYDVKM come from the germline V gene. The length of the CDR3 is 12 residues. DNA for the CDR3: TGTGCCAGCAGTGTTAGCACAGATACGCAGTATTTT. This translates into CASSVSTDTQYF.

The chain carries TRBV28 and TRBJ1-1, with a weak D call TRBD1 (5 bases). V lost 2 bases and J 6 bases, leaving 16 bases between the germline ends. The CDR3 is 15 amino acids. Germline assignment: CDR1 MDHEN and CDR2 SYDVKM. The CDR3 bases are TGTGCCAGCAGTTTAGGGGCCGTAGGGGACTCTGAAGCTTTCTTT. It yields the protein CASSLGAVGDSEAFF.

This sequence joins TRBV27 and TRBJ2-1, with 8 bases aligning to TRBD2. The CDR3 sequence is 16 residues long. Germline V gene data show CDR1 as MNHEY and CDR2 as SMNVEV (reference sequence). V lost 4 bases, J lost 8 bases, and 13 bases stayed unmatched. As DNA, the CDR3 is TGTGCCAGCAGTTCACCGCCGGGACTAGGAACCGATGAGCAGTTCTTC. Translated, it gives CASSSPPGLGTDEQFF.

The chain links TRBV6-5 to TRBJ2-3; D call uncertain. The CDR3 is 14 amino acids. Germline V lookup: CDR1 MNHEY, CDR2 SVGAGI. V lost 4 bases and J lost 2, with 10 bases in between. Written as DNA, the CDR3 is TGTGCCAGCAGTTTCTCCCTAGACACAGATACGCAGTATTTT. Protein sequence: CASSFSLDTDTQYF.

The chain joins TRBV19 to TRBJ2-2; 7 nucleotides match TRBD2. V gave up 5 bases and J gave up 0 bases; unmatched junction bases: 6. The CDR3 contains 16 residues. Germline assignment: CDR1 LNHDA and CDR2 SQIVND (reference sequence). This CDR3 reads CASSRLAVSNTGELFF. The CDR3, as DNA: TGTGCCAGTAGTCGTCTAGCGGTTTCGAACACCGGGGAGCTGTTTTTT.